This T cell receptor beta chain is from a study of vaccination and CD4 T cells after COVID-19 (dated by TCRdb to between 2022 and 2023). Regarding the research as a whole: Six males and four females were included in the convalescent cohort, with two Hispanic individuals, seven Caucasians, two Asians and one multiracial person represented. Control cultures received a CEFX viral epitope pool as the positive control, an HIV-1 Nef peptide pool as the negative control, or no peptide. Post-COVID blood samples were collected from convalescent patients a median of about 92 days after diagnosis, with a range of about 30 to 161 days. Post-vaccine blood samples were collected a median of about 72 days after the second vaccine dose, ranging from about 13 to 241 days. For stimulating the cultures, overlapping spike peptide pools were used, derived from SARS-CoV-2 as well as from the common cold coronaviruses HCoV-NL63, HCoV-OC43 and HCoV-229E. Each participant got two doses of either the Pfizer-BioNTech BNT162b2 vaccine (n=8) or the Moderna mRNA-1273 vaccine (n=2). At the TCR clonotype level, an earlier paper using these donors assessed memory CD4+ T cell crossreactivity between SARS-CoV-2 and common cold coronavirus spike proteins. In around nine COVID-19 convalescent patients and a few infection-naive healthy vaccine recipients, the spike-specific CD4+ TCR repertoire before mRNA vaccination was compared with the repertoire after mRNA vaccination.

Library creation used PCR. TCR sequencing of DNA from cultured CD4+ T cells used the Oncomine TCR Beta short-read assay at the Johns Hopkins FTIC core. Genomic DNA was extracted from the cultured CD4+ T cells with the QIAamp micro DNA kit. Oncomine TCR Beta libraries made from cultured CD4+ T cells were pooled using unique dual indexes and sequenced on an Illumina iSeq 100. The original methods were these. Non-productive sequences were removed, and CDR3s not starting with C, not ending with F or W, or shorter than 7 amino acids were discarded. Antigen-specific clonotypes were identified using the MANAFEST web application through comparison of peptide-stimulated wells with reference and other culture wells. For a clone to be called positive, the clone needed an FDR below 0.05, an odds ratio above 5, and a productive frequency above 0.1% in at least two of three replicate wells. Cross-reactive clonotypes were defined as significantly expanded in both SARS-CoV-2 spike wells and at least one common cold coronavirus spike condition. Using R version 3.6.1, CDR3 homology was evaluated through Levenshtein distances (stringdist) along with unrooted phylogenetic trees (ape). TCRdb reanalyzed the raw reads on its own, using fastp at Q25 for trimming and MiXCR for clone calling, and kept in-frame beta chains. Records with the same CDR3 protein are collapsed into one entry carrying the most frequent genes and DNA. The V and J calls, along with clone size, are taken from TCRdb and not from the paper's own processing. The sample data list about 7,200 distinct CDR3 sequences, and 33% of these were observed just once. Around 29% of the sample goes to the ten largest clones.

Taken with the paper, the label for treatment or condition translates to: approximately 10-day PBMC culture with coronavirus spike peptide pools or control peptides (ViraFEST assay). CD4+ T cells from unexposed donors were collected before the COVID-19 pandemic (2011-2018). The ViraFEST assay, used in the study, expanded antigen-specific T cells with peptide pools and then identified the expanded clonotypes through TCR sequencing. Approximately 1.8 million PBMCs per well were cultured in IMDM with about 5% human AB serum and roughly 10 IU/ml IL-2, plus 10 ug/ml peptide pools. Half of the culture medium was replaced with fresh IL-2-containing medium on days 3 and 7. CD4+ T cells were isolated after 10 days of culture through negative selection using the EasySep CD4+ T cell isolation kit. As cell number allowed, CD4+ T cells from unexposed donors were tested for reactivity to SARS-CoV-2 S and N and to four common cold coronavirus spike pools. Ficoll-Paque Plus gradient centrifugation was used to isolate PBMCs from whole blood, and the isolated PBMCs were then either used fresh or cryopreserved at -140C. Each culture condition was generally run in triplicate wells. The leukapheresis product for the unexposed donors was obtained through commercial purchase.

Remarks on this clonotype: Its antigen remains unidentified. No clone much larger than this one lies a single base away; base qualities are absent.

General conclusions and limits of the study: Among the post-vaccine SARS-CoV-2-reactive clones in convalescent patients, a median around 90% showed up only after vaccination, which suggests vaccine-specific priming. In convalescent patients, nearly all vaccine-specific clones (304 of 307) were found to be mono-reactive for SARS-CoV-2 spike rather than cross-reactive with common cold coronaviruses. Relatively few convalescent patients were included in the study, and early timepoints after natural infection were not analyzed. The median count of SARS-CoV-2-reactive clonotypes went up from some 23 after infection to more than 30 after vaccination, although the change was not significant.

Trimming costs V 5 bases and J 5 bases, and their ends lie 12 bases apart. Inclusive of the bounding cysteine and phenylalanine, the CDR3 is 13 residues long. Kept here is only the CDR3 DNA, which spans 39 bases and is read in frame from base 1. The germline V gene (reference sequence) provides CDR1 MNHEY and CDR2 SMNVEV. The sample taken for sequencing was CD4+ T cells from blood, cultured in vitro. The chain couples TRBV27 to TRBJ1-1, with no confidently assigned D gene. This receptor was taken from a human donor in good health. Read as DNA, the sequence is TGTGCCAGCAGTCGAACCCCGCCTACTGAAGCTTTCTTT. This gives the protein CASSRTPPTEAFF.